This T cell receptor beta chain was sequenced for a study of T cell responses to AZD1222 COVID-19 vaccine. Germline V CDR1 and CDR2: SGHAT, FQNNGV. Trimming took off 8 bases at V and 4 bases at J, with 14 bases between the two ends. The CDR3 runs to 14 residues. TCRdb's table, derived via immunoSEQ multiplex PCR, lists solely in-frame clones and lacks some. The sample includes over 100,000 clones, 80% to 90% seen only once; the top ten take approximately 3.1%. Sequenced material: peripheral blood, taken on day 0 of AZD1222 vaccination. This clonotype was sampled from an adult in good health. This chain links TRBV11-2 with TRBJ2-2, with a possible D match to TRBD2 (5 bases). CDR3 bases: TGTGCCAGCTCGCGGGTTTCGGGCACCGGGGAGCTGTTTTTT. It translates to CASSRVSGTGELFF. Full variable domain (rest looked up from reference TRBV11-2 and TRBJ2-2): EAGVAQSPRYKIIEKRQSVAFWCNPISGHATLYWYQQILGQGPKLLIQFQNNGVVDDSQLPKDRFSAERLKGVDSTLKIQPAKLEDSAVYLCASSRVSGTGELFFGEGSRLTVL.